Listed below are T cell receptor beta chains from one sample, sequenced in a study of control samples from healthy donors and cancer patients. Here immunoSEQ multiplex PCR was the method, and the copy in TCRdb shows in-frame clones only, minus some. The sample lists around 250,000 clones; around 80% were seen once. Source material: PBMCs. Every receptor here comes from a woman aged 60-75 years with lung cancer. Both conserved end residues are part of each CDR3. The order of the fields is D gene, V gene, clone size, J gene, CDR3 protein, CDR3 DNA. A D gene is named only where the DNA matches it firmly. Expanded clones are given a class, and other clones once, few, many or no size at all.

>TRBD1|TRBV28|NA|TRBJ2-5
CASRPTGVQETQYF
TGTGCCAGCAGACCCACAGGGGTACAAGAGACCCAGTACTTC
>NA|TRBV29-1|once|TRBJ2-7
CSVTDRRTYEQYF
TGCAGCGTAACAGACAGGCGAACCTACGAGCAGTACTTC
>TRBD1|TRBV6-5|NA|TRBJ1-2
CASNLGQVYGYTF
TGTGCCAGCAACCTAGGACAGGTCTATGGCTACACCTTC
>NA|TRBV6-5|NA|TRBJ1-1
CASSSKKGAEAFF
TGTGCCAGCAGTTCAAAGAAGGGAGCTGAAGCTTTCTTT
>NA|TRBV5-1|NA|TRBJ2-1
CASSPPGSYNEQFF
TGCGCCAGCAGCCCACCGGGCTCCTACAATGAGCAGTTCTTC
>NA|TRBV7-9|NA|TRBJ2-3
CASTRTGASTDTQYF
TGTGCCAGCACCAGAACGGGGGCTAGCACAGATACGCAGTATTTT
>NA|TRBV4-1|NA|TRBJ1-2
CASSLRQEPNYGYTF
TGCGCCAGCAGCCTTCGACAGGAACCTAACTATGGCTACACCTTC
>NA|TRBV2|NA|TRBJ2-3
CASTMGRQPTDTQYF
TGTGCCAGCACGATGGGAAGACAGCCCACAGATACGCAGTATTTT
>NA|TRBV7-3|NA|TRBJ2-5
CASSLGGQETQYF
TGTGCCAGCAGCTTAGGGGGCCAAGAGACCCAGTACTTC
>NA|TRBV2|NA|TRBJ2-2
CASSQNLNTGELFF
TGTGCCAGTTCACAGAATTTGAACACCGGGGAGCTGTTTTTT
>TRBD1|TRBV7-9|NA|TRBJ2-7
CASSLVGDSYEQYF
TGTGCCAGCAGCTTAGTGGGGGACAGCTACGAGCAGTACTTC
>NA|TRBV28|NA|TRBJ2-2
CASSRGPGELFF
TGTGCCAGCAGCCGGGGACCCGGGGAGCTGTTTTTT